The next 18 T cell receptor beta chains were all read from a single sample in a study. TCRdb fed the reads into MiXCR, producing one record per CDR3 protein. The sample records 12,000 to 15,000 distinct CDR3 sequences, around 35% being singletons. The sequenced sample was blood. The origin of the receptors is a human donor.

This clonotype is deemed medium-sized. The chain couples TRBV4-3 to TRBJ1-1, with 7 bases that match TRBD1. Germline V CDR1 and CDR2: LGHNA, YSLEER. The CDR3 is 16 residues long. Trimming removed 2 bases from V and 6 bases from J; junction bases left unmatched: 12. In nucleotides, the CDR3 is TGCGCCAGCAGCCAAAACCCGGGACAGTCCTTCGCTGAAGCTTTCTTT. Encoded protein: CASSQNPGQSFAEAFF.

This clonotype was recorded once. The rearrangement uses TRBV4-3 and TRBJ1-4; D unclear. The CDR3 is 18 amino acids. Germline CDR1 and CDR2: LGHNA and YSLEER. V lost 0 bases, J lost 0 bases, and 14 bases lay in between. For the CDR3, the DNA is TGCGCCAGCAGCCAAGACCACAGTTCCGGGGCAACTAATGAAAAACTGTTTTTT. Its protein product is CASSQDHSSGATNEKLFF.

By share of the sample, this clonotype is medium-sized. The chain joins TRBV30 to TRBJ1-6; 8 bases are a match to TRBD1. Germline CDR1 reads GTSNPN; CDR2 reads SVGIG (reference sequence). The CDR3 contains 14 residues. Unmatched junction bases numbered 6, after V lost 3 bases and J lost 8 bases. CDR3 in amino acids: CAWSAGQGYSPLHF. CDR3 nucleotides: TGTGCCTGGAGCGCCGGACAGGGCTATTCACCCCTCCACTTT.

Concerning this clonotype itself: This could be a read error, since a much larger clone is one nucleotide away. The CDR3 nucleotides read TGTGCCAGCAGCCGCGGGGACAGCGGATCCCAGTACTTC. Protein sequence: CASSRGDSGSQYF. The genes are TRBV6-2 or TRBV6-3 and TRBJ2-5; tentative D call: TRBD1 (7 bases). From germline, CDR1 is MNHEY and CDR2 SVGEGT. This CDR3 region has 13 residues. V lost 6 bases to trimming and J lost 9 bases, with 17 bases between them.

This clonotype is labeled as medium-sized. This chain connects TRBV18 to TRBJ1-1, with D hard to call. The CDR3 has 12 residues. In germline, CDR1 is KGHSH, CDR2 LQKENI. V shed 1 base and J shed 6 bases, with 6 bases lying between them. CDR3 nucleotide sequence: TGTGCCAGCTCACCACTCTTGCCTGAAGCTTTCTTT. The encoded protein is CASSPLLPEAFF. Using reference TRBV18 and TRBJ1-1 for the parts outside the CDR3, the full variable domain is NAGVMQNPRHLVRRRGQEARLRCSPMKGHSHVYWYRQLPEEGLKFMVYLQKENIIDESGMPKERFSAEFPKEGPSILRIQQVVRGDSAAYFCASSPLLPEAFFGQGTRLTVV.

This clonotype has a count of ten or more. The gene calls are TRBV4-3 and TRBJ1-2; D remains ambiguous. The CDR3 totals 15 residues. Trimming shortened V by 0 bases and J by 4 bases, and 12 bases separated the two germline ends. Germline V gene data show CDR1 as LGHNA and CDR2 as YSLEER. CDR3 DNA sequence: TGCGCCAGCAGCCAAGATCCCCCAAGGCGCTATGGCTACACCTTC. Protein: CASSQDPPRRYGYTF.

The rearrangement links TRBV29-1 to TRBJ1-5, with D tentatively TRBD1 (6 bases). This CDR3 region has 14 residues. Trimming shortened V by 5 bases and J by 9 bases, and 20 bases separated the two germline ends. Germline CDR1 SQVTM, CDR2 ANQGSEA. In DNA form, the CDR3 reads TGCAGCGTTACTCTCACAGGGTCCTCATGGCCCCAGCATTTT. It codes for CSVTLTGSSWPQHF. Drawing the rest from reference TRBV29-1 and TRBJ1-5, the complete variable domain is SAVISQKPSRDICQRGTSLTIQCQVDSQVTMMFWYRQQPGQSLTLIATANQGSEATYESGFVIDKFPISRPNLTFSTLTVSNMSPEDSSIYLCSVTLTGSSWPQHFGDGTRLSIL.

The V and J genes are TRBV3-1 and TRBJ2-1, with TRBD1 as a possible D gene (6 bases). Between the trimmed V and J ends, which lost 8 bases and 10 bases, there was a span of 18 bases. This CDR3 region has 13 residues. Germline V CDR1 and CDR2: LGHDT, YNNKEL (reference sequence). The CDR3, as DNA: TGTGCCAGCCGCCGACAGGCCCGTTGCGAGCAGTTCTTC. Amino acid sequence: CASRRQARCEQFF.

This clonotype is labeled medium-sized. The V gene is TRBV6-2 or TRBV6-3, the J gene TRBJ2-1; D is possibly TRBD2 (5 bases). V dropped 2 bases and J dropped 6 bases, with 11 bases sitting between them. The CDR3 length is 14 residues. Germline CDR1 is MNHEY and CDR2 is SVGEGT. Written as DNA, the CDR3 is TGTGCCAGCAGTTACAGGCTAGCAAGCAATGAGCAGTTCTTC. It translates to CASSYRLASNEQFF.

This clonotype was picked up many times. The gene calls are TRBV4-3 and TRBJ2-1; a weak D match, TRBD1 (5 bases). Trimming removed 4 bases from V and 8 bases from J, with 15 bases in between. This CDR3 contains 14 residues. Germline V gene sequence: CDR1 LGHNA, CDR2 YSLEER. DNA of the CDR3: TGCGCCAGCAGCCGCCATGTACAAGGGGATGAGCAGTTCTTC. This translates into CASSRHVQGDEQFF.

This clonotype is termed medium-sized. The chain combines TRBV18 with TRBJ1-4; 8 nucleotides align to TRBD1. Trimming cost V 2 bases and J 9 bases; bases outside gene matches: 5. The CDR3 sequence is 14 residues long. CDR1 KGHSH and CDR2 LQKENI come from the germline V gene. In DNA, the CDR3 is TGTGCCAGCTCACCATACTCAGGGGGCAAAAAACTGTTTTTT. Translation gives CASSPYSGGKKLFF.

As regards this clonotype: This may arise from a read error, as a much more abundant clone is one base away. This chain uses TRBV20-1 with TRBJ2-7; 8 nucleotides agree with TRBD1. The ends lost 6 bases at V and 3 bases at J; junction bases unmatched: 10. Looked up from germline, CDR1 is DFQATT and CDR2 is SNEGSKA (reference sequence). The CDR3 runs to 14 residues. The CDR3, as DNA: TGCAGTGCGCAGAGGCCAGGGGGCTGCTACGAGCAGTACTTC. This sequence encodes CSAQRPGGCYEQYF.

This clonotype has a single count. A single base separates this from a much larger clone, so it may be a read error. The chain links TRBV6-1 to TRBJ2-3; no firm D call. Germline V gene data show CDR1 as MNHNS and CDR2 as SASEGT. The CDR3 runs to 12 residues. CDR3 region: CVSSEITDTQYF. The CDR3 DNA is TGTGTCAGCAGTGAAATCACAGATACGCAGTATTTT.

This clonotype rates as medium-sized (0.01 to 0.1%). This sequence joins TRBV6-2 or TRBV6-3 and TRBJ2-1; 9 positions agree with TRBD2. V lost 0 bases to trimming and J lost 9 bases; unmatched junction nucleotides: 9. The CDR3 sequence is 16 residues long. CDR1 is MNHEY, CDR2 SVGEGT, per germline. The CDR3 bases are TGTGCCAGCAGTTACTCGAGGACTAGCGAGAGAGGTGAGCAGTTCTTC. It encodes CASSYSRTSERGEQFF.

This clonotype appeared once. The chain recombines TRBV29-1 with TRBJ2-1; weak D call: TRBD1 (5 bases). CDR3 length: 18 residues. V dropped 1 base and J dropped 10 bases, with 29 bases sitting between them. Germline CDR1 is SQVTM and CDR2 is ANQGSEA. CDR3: CSVEGAQGHPSSSYEQFF. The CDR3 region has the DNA TGCAGCGTTGAAGGGGCGCAGGGCCATCCATCCAGCTCCTACGAGCAGTTCTTC.

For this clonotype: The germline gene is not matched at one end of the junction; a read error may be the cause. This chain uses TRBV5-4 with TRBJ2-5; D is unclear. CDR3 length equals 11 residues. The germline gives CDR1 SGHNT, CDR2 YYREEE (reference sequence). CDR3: CASSLVETPYF. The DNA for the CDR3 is TGTGCCAGCAGCTTGGTGGAGACCCCGTACTTC.

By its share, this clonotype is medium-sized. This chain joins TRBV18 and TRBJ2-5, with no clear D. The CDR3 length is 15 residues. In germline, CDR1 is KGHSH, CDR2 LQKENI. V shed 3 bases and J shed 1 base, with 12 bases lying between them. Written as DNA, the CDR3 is TGTGCCAGCTCACCTGGCGCTGGCAGCCAAGAGACCCAGTACTTC. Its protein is CASSPGAGSQETQYF.

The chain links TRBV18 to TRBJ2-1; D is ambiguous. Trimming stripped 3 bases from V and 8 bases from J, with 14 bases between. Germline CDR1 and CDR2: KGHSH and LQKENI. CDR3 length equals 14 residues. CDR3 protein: CASSPPSLNYEQFF. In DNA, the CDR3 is TGTGCCAGCTCACCGCCCAGTCTTAACTATGAGCAGTTCTTC.